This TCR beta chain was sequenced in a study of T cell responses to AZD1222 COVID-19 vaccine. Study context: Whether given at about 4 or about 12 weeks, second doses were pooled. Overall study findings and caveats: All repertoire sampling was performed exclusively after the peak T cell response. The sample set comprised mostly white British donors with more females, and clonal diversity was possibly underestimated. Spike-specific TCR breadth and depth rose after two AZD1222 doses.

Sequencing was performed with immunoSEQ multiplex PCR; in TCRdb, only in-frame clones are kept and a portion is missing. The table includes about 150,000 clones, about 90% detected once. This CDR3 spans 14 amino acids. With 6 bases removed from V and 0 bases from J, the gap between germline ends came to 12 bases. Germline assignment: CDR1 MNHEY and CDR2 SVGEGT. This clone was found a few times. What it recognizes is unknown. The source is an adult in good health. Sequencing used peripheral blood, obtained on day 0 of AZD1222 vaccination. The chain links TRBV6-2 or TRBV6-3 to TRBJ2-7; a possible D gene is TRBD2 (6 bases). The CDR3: CASSMGLPSYEQYF. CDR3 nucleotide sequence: TGTGCCAGCAGCATGGGACTTCCCTCCTACGAGCAGTACTTC.